Each of the 15 T cell receptor beta chains below was sequenced from the same sample in a study of regulatory T cells in long-lasting Graves disease. Time point reported: newly diagnosed GD, antithyroid drugs for less than 3 months. The authors made the TCR library using RNA they extracted from PBMCs. Combining iRepertoire HTBI primers with Arm-PCR of CDR3 regions, the authors built TCR beta libraries. TCRdb analysed the multiplex PCR reads with MiXCR anew, one entry per CDR3 protein. Here the sample spans about 220,000 distinct CDR3 sequences, about 19% being singletons. These same data were also listed under a study on T cells in Graves' hyperthyroidism and ophthalmopathy.

The sample here was peripheral blood mononuclear cells (PBMCs), taken at new diagnosis, from a patient treated with antithyroid drugs. Every receptor here comes from a woman in her twenties or thirties with Graves disease.

The rearrangement uses TRBV24-1 and TRBJ2-3, with a possible D match to TRBD2 (7 bases). Germline CDR1 and CDR2: KGHDR and SFDVKD. V was pared by 4 bases and J by 0 bases, with 19 bases between. This CDR3 contains 18 residues. This CDR3 is CATSDLRGGAPSTDTQYF. DNA for the CDR3: TGTGCCACCAGTGACTTGAGGGGGGGGGCTCCTAGCACAGATACGCAGTATTTT.

There are many counts of this clonotype. This chain joins TRBV27 and TRBJ1-2, with 10 nucleotides matching TRBD1. Trimming at V came to 0 bases and at J to 0 bases, leaving 1 base not matched to a gene. In germline, CDR1 is MNHEY, CDR2 SMNVEV (reference sequence). The CDR3 length is 16 residues. The CDR3 DNA is TGTGCCAGCAGTTTATCCGGACAGGGGGCTAACTATGGCTACACCTTC. Its protein product is CASSLSGQGANYGYTF.

This clonotype was seen at least ten times. The chain has TRBV20-1 and TRBJ1-1; the D gene is possibly TRBD1 (6 bases). Germline V lookup: CDR1 DFQATT, CDR2 SNEGSKA (reference sequence). The CDR3 loop spans 13 amino acids. CDR3 loop: CTPVGGVNTEAFF. CDR3 DNA sequence: TGCACCCCCGTTGGGGGCGTGAACACTGAAGCTTTCTTT.

The table lists this clonotype with many counts. V gene TRBV6-2 or TRBV6-3 combines with J gene TRBJ1-1; D possibly corresponds to TRBD1 (5 bases). Per germline, CDR1 MNHEY and CDR2 SVGEGT. V was clipped by 5 bases and J by 4 bases, with 11 bases between them. This CDR3 has 13 residues. For the CDR3, the DNA is TGTGCCAGCAGTCTCCCCGGGGCCACTGAAGCTTTCTTT. The encoded protein is CASSLPGATEAFF.

The chain couples TRBV2 to TRBJ1-2; TRBD1 is a possible D gene (6 bases). This CDR3 is 15 amino acids long. V dropped 9 bases and J dropped 5 bases, with 22 bases sitting between them. Germline CDR1 is SNHLY and CDR2 is FYNNEI. The CDR3 protein is CARHPLPDRSYGYTF. The CDR3, as DNA: TGTGCCAGGCACCCCCTACCCGACAGGAGTTATGGCTACACCTTC.

This clonotype has just a few counts. V usage is TRBV10-3 and J usage is TRBJ1-1; D may be TRBD1 (5 bases). Germline loops: CDR1 ENHRY, CDR2 SYGVKD. Trimming cost V 4 bases and J 3 bases, with 12 bases left between them. The CDR3 extends over 14 amino acids. The chain's CDR3 is CAISVGGDDTEAFF. The CDR3, as DNA: TGTGCCATCAGTGTTGGGGGGGATGACACTGAAGCTTTCTTT.

In this sample, this clonotype turned up many times. The J gene is TRBJ1-3, the V gene TRBV11-3; 7 positions match TRBD1. The length of the CDR3 is 18 residues. Germline-derived CDR1 and CDR2 are SGHNT and YENEEA. Trimming at V came to 10 bases and at J to 0 bases, leaving 18 bases not matched to a gene. CDR3 nucleotide sequence: TGTGCCATAGAGGACAGGTTTTCGGTGAGCGACTCTGGAAACACCATATATTTT. This sequence encodes CAIEDRFSVSDSGNTIYF.

This clonotype was counted ten times or more. The gene calls are TRBV20-1 and TRBJ2-3; D unresolved. V dropped 1 base and J dropped 9 bases, with 14 bases sitting between them. Per the germline V gene, CDR1 is DFQATT and CDR2 is SNEGSKA (reference sequence). The CDR3 is made up of 13 amino acids. CDR3 nucleotide sequence: TGCAGTGCTAGAGCGATGGGGTACGAAACGCAGTATTTT. It specifies CSARAMGYETQYF.

This clonotype came up a few times. The chain links TRBV10-1 to TRBJ1-2; TRBD1 is a possible D gene (6 bases). Trimming removed 5 bases at V and 8 bases at J, with 15 bases between. The germline V gene encodes CDR1 WNHNN and CDR2 SYGVQD (reference sequence). CDR3 length: 13 residues. This CDR3 reads CASSQQEGDGYTF. As DNA, the CDR3 is TGCGCCAGCAGTCAACAGGAGGGGGACGGCTACACCTTC.

This clonotype was seen many times. The gene calls are TRBV7-2 and TRBJ2-1, with a tentative D call TRBD1 (5 bases). The CDR3 spans 15 residues. Trimming removed 5 bases from V and 3 bases from J, with 14 bases in between. Per germline, CDR1 SGHTA and CDR2 FQGNSA. The CDR3 DNA reads TGTGCCAGCAGCGGAGTTCAGGGTAACTACAATGAGCAGTTCTTC. The encoded protein is CASSGVQGNYNEQFF.

This chain links TRBV30 with TRBJ2-6; D is possibly TRBD1 (5 bases). The CDR3 covers 13 residues. With 3 bases removed from V and 4 bases from J, the gap between germline ends came to 7 bases. Germline CDR1 GTSNPN, CDR2 SVGIG (reference sequence). CDR3 in amino acids: CAWRRQGANVLTF. The CDR3 nucleotides are TGTGCCTGGAGACGACAGGGGGCCAACGTCCTGACTTTC.

This clonotype came up many times. The chain combines TRBV28 with TRBJ1-1; D gene uncertain. The germline V gene encodes CDR1 MDHEN and CDR2 SYDVKM. V lost 3 bases to trimming and J lost 8 bases, with 13 bases between them. CDR3 length equals 13 residues. The CDR3 sequence: CASSLEVGNEAFF. CDR3 nucleotide sequence: TGTGCCAGCAGTTTGGAAGTGGGAAACGAAGCTTTCTTT.

V is TRBV12-3 or TRBV12-4 and J is TRBJ2-3, with D tentatively TRBD2 (7 bases). V was trimmed by 7 bases and J by 0 bases, leaving 14 bases between them. The CDR3 totals 15 residues. In DNA form, the CDR3 reads TGTGCCAGCACCGCGGGGGACACCAGCACAGATACGCAGTATTTT. Residues: CASTAGDTSTDTQYF.

Ten or more counts support this clonotype. This chain uses TRBV12-3 or TRBV12-4 with TRBJ2-1, with D possibly matching TRBD1 (6 bases). This CDR3 has 15 amino acids. Trimming took off 0 bases at V and 4 bases at J, with 10 bases between the two ends. This chain's CDR3 is CASSLADRLYNEQFF. The CDR3 coding sequence is TGTGCCAGCAGTTTAGCTGACAGGCTATACAATGAGCAGTTCTTC.

This clonotype was found many times. This chain uses TRBV9 with TRBJ2-2, with 7 bases identical to TRBD1. The CDR3 has 15 residues. Germline assignment: CDR1 SGDLS and CDR2 YYNGEE. Unmatched junction bases numbered 3, after V lost 3 bases and J lost 1 base. CDR3: CASSARDRNTGELFF. CDR3 bases: TGTGCCAGCAGCGCCCGGGACAGGAACACCGGGGAGCTGTTTTTT.